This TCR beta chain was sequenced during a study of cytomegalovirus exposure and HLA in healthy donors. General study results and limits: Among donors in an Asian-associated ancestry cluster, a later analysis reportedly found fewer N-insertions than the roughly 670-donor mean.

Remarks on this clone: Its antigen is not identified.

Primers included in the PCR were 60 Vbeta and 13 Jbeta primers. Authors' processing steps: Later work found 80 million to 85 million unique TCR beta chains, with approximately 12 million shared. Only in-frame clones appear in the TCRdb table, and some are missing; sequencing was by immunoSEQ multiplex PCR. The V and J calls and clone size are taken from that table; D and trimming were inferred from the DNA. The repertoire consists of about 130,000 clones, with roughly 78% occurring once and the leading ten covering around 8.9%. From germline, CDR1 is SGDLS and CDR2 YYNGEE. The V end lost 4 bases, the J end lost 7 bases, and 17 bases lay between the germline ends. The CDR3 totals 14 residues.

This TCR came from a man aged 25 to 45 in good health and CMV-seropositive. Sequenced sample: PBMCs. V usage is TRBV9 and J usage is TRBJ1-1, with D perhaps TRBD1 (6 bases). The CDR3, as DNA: TGTGCCAGCAGCCCCCGAGGGGGGGCTGGTGAAGCTTTCTTT. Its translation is CASSPRGGAGEAFF.